Given below is one T cell receptor (beta chain) in context. What it binds is unknown. CDR1 and CDR2 (germline): MNHEY, SVGAGI. Deletions cut 4 bases from V and 4 bases from J, with 29 bases between. The CDR3 sequence is 19 residues long. These data come from a study of CD8 T cells in Susac syndrome. The overall study: Intravenous immunoglobulin alone or corticosteroids were being given to patients with Susac syndrome at blood draw, unless they were therapy-naive.

Roughly 0.45 to 1 ug RNA was reverse transcribed with random hexamers. TCRdb ran MiXCR on the immunoSEQ multiplex PCR reads and lists one entry per CDR3 protein. The repertoire holds 150,000 to 200,000 distinct CDR3 sequences, with about 95% as singletons. Study-wide results and caveats: The CD4+ T cell repertoires that were profiled in Susac syndrome showed no clonal expansion.

The gene calls are TRBV6-5 and TRBJ2-7; tentative D call: TRBD2 (6 bases). The TCR sequence derives from a human donor with Susac syndrome. Sequenced sample: CD4+ T cells from PBMCs. CDR3 sequence reads: CASSSLTPGGGTALYEQYF. The CDR3 bases are TGTGCCAGCAGTTCCCTTACTCCCGGTGGGGGGACTGCTCTTTACGAGCAGTACTTC.